This T cell receptor (beta chain) was retrieved from a study of T cells in narcolepsy. Study conclusions and caveats: Some memory CD4+ repertoires had no autoreactive clone sequences. Same-patient CSF and blood CD4+ T cell clonotypes included HCRT-specific and TRIB2-specific autoreactive ones.

V shed 2 bases, J shed 5 bases, and the junction held 2 bases outside the gene matches. Germline-derived CDR1 and CDR2 are SGHAT and FQDESV (reference sequence). The CDR3 has 13 amino acids. The method was immunoSEQ multiplex PCR; TCRdb's version includes in-frame clones alone and lacks a portion of them. The sample shows some 37,000 clones, 70% to 90% of them seen only once. In regard to this clone: The antigen is undetermined.

The sequenced sample was CD45RA- memory CD4+ T cells from PBMCs. The origin of this receptor is a human donor with narcolepsy. The chain employs TRBV11-1 and TRBJ2-7; 8 bases match TRBD1. The CDR3 DNA follows: TGTGCCAGCAGCTTACCAGGGGGCGACGAGCAGTACTTC. It encodes CASSLPGGDEQYF.